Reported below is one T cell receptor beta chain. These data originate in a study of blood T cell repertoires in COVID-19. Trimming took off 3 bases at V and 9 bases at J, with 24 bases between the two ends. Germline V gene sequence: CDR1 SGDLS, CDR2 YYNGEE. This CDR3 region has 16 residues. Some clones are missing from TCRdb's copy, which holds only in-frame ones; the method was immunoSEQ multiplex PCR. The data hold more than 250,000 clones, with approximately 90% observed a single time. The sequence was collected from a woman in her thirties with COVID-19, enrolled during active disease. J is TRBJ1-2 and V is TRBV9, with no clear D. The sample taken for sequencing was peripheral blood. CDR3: CASSAPVGRNAFSYTF. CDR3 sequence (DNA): TGTGCCAGCAGCGCCCCGGTTGGTCGAAACGCCTTTAGCTACACCTTC. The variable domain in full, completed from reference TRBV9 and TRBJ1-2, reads DSGVTQTPKHLITATGQRVTLRCSPRSGDLSVYWYQQSLDQGLQFLIQYYNGEERAKGNILERFSAQQFPDLHSELNLSSLELGDSALYFCASSAPVGRNAFSYTFGSGTRLTVV.